The sequence of this T cell receptor (beta chain) was determined in a study of T-cell reconstitution after alpha-beta-depleted transplantation in children. For TCRbeta, the library was prepared with unique molecular identifiers. TCRdb reprocessed the PCR reads with MiXCR, giving one entry per CDR3 protein. The table includes hundreds of thousands of distinct CDR3 sequences, roughly 15% detected once. General study results and limits: By about two months after transplant, alpha-beta T cells reportedly arose from several hundred graft clones that had expanded. The origin of high day-60 TCRbeta diversity in some patients lay in surviving recipient T cells and thymic progenitors. T cells produced anew were the main source of T-cell counts and diversity one year after transplant.

CDR3 size: 13 residues. CDR1 is WNHNN, CDR2 SYGVQD, per germline (reference sequence). Trimming took 8 bases from V and 6 from J; bases not matched to a gene: 9. Concerning this clonotype itself: The antigen is undetermined.

The source material was PBMCs, mostly from graft donor cells, sampled 360 days after TCRalphabeta/CD19-depleted stem cell transplant. This sequence originates from a boy in the first two years of life who had a stem cell transplant for Wiskott-Aldrich syndrome, so the T cells may come from the graft donor. V gene TRBV10-1 combines with J gene TRBJ1-1; the match to TRBD1 covers 7 bases. For the CDR3, the DNA is TGCGCCAGCCGGAAACTCAGGGGGGCTGAAGCTTTCTTT. This codes for CASRKLRGAEAFF.